Listed below are T cell receptor beta chains from one sample, sequenced in a study of post-analysis software for immune sequencing data. TCRdb independently ran MiXCR on the PCR reads; one entry per CDR3 protein. The data contain approximately 660,000 distinct CDR3 sequences, around 64% of them singletons. Sequencing was performed on blood. These receptors came from a girl aged 2-10 years with multiple sclerosis. Both conserved end residues are part of each CDR3. The D gene is left open where the match is weak. Rows give clone size only sometimes, using once, few, many, or a class for an expanded clone.

size	J	D	V	DNA	CDR3
.	TRBJ2-5	.	TRBV20-1	TGCAGTGCCACTGGGGCCTGGAGGGAAGAGACCCAGTACTTC	CSATGAWREETQYF
few	TRBJ2-4	.	TRBV29-1	TGCAGCGCCAGAACATCCAGGGGCTGGGGCAAAAACATTCAGTACTTC	CSARTSRGWGKNIQYF
.	TRBJ2-5	TRBD2	TRBV7-2	TGTGCCAGCAGCTTATACCTAGCGGGGGGGCGTGAGACCCAGTACTTC	CASSLYLAGGRETQYF
.	TRBJ2-7	TRBD1	TRBV4-1	TGCGCCAGCAGCCAGGGGGGACAGGGGCTCCACGAACGCGCCTACGAGCAGTACTTC	CASSQGGQGLHERAYEQYF
.	TRBJ1-6	TRBD1	TRBV12-3/TRBV12-4	TGTGCCAGCAGTTTGGGGACAGGGCTTTCACCCCTCCACTTT	CASSLGTGLSPLHF
.	TRBJ1-1	.	TRBV5-5	TGTGCCAGCAGTCCTGCGGGCAGCCAAAGTTCGAACACTGAAGCTTTCTTT	CASSPAGSQSSNTEAFF
.	TRBJ1-1	.	TRBV7-2	TGTGCCAGCAGCTTAGCCTTGGAGGAACATGAAGCTTTCTTT	CASSLALEEHEAFF
few	TRBJ1-2	.	TRBV20-1	TGCAGTGCTAGAGGAGTAGGCGTGTGGGGAGGGGGCTACACCTTC	CSARGVGVWGGGYTF
.	TRBJ2-3	.	TRBV6-2/TRBV6-3	TGTGCCAGCGCTACCTGGGGGAGCACAGATACGCAGTATTTT	CASATWGSTDTQYF
.	TRBJ2-1	.	TRBV10-3	TGTGCCATCGGCCGGACAGATTACAATGAGCAGTTCTTC	CAIGRTDYNEQFF
.	TRBJ2-1	TRBD2	TRBV20-1	TGCAGTGCTCTAGCGGGACGTACCTACAATGAGCAGTTCTTC	CSALAGRTYNEQFF
.	TRBJ2-5	TRBD2	TRBV5-1	TGCGCCAGCAGCTTGGAAGGCGGGAGCTCGGGGGAGACCCAGTACTTC	CASSLEGGSSGETQYF
.	TRBJ1-1	.	TRBV5-1	TGCGCCAGCAGCTTGGGGACAAGGCTGCCCCAAGCTTTCTTT	CASSLGTRLPQAFF
.	TRBJ2-7	.	TRBV12-3/TRBV12-4	TGTGCCAGCAGTCTAAACTGGGGCTACGAGCAGTACTTC	CASSLNWGYEQYF
.	TRBJ2-1	.	TRBV7-9	TGTGCCAGCAGCTCTATTGTTGTAGGGGATGATGAGCAGTTCTTC	CASSSIVVGDDEQFF
.	TRBJ2-3	.	TRBV27	TGTGCCAGCAGTTCCCCGACAACTAGCACAGATACGCAGTATTTT	CASSSPTTSTDTQYF
few	TRBJ2-7	.	TRBV5-1	TGCGCCAGCAGCTTGGACGGAACCTACGAGCAGTACTTC	CASSLDGTYEQYF
.	TRBJ2-6	.	TRBV5-1	TGCGCCAGCAGTATGGGCGGGACTTCTGGGGCCAACGTCCTGACTTTC	CASSMGGTSGANVLTF
.	TRBJ1-2	TRBD1	TRBV20-1	TGCAGTGCCGAAACCGGGACAGGTTATGGCTACACCTTC	CSAETGTGYGYTF
.	TRBJ2-5	TRBD2	TRBV12-3/TRBV12-4	TGTGCCAGCAGTTTTCGTCCTAGCGGGGGCCAAGAGACCCAGTACTTC	CASSFRPSGGQETQYF
once	TRBJ1-1	.	TRBV20-1	TGCAGTGCTAGAAGGCTCATGGCAGGGCTTTCCCAATTTGCGGAGGCTTTCTTT	CSARRLMAGLSQFAEAFF
.	TRBJ2-7	TRBD2	TRBV2	TGTGCCAGCAGACCCGGGACTAGCGGGAGGGCCGACTCCTACGAGCAGTACTTC	CASRPGTSGRADSYEQYF
.	TRBJ2-7	.	TRBV7-3	TGTGCCAGCAGCTTAGGCAGGGTGGGTCCCTACGAGCAGTACTTC	CASSLGRVGPYEQYF
.	TRBJ2-3	TRBD2	TRBV12-3/TRBV12-4	TGTGCCAGCAGTCCGTACCCAGCGGGGGGGCCCACAGATACGCAGTATTTT	CASSPYPAGGPTDTQYF
.	TRBJ2-3	TRBD2	TRBV20-1	TGCAGTGCCGGAGGGACGGGAGGAACAGATACGCAGTATTTT	CSAGGTGGTDTQYF
few	TRBJ1-1	.	TRBV4-1	TGCGCCAGCAGCCAAGGGGTTGTCGGCACTGAAGCTTTCTTT	CASSQGVVGTEAFF
.	TRBJ2-7	.	TRBV12-3/TRBV12-4	TGTGCCAGCCGCCCAGCCGGAGGGATATCCTACGAGCAGTACTTC	CASRPAGGISYEQYF
.	TRBJ1-2	.	TRBV6-2/TRBV6-3	TGTGCCAGCAGTTACGAGACGGAAGCCTATGGCTACACCTTC	CASSYETEAYGYTF
.	TRBJ2-7	TRBD2	TRBV20-1	TGCAGTGCTAGAAGGCCTAGCGGGAAACTCCACGAGCAGTACTTC	CSARRPSGKLHEQYF
once	TRBJ2-1	TRBD1	TRBV5-1	TGCGCCAGCAGCTTGCAACCGACAGGGGACGAGCAGTTCTTC	CASSLQPTGDEQFF
few	TRBJ2-2	.	TRBV20-1	TGCAGTGCTAGGCCTCCGGGGCCGAACACCGGGGAGCTGTTTTTT	CSARPPGPNTGELFF
.	TRBJ1-1	.	TRBV20-1	TGCAGTGCTCCTAAGGACGGCCCGAACACTGAAGCTTTCTTT	CSAPKDGPNTEAFF
.	TRBJ2-3	.	TRBV24-1	TGTGCCACCAGTGAGCCGACAGCGGGCCGAAGCACAGATACGCAGTATTTT	CATSEPTAGRSTDTQYF
few	TRBJ2-1	TRBD2	TRBV7-3	TGTGCCAGCAGCCCCCTCAGGACTAGCGGAAAGGCAGGGGAGCAGTTCTTC	CASSPLRTSGKAGEQFF
.	TRBJ2-5	TRBD2	TRBV20-1	TGCAGTGCTAGTTTATCGCTAGCGGGGGTGATGGAGACCCAGTACTTC	CSASLSLAGVMETQYF
.	TRBJ2-3	.	TRBV12-3/TRBV12-4	TGTGCCAGCAGTTTGATACGGGGTGCAGATACGCAGTATTTT	CASSLIRGADTQYF
.	TRBJ2-1	TRBD1	TRBV6-1	TGTGCCAGCAGTGAATGGGGGAACAGGGGTACTGAGCAGTTCTTC	CASSEWGNRGTEQFF
.	TRBJ1-6	TRBD1	TRBV7-8	TGTGCCAGCAGCTCACTGACAGGGACTGAAGGGTCACCCCTCCACTTT	CASSSLTGTEGSPLHF
few	TRBJ2-4	.	TRBV12-3/TRBV12-4	TGTGCCAGCAGACCGGACAGCCCCAAAAACATTCAGTACTTC	CASRPDSPKNIQYF
.	TRBJ2-1	.	TRBV7-3	TGTGCCAGCAGACCAAACAGAGCCTACAATGAGCAGTTCTTC	CASRPNRAYNEQFF
few	TRBJ2-6	.	TRBV10-1	TGCGCCAGCAGTGACGGCTCTGGGGCCAACGTCCTGACTTTC	CASSDGSGANVLTF
few	TRBJ2-1	TRBD2	TRBV10-3	TGTGCCATCAGTGATGAAGCGGGAGGGCCAAGGAATGAGCAGTTCTTC	CAISDEAGGPRNEQFF
few	TRBJ2-3	.	TRBV7-9	TGTGCCAGCAGCTCCGGCTTGGGATTGGATGGCACAGATACGCAGTATTTT	CASSSGLGLDGTDTQYF
few	TRBJ1-6	.	TRBV11-2	TGTGCCAGCAGCTCAACCCGGCCGGGGTGGGATTCCTATAATTCACCCCTCCACTTT	CASSSTRPGWDSYNSPLHF
.	TRBJ2-3	TRBD1	TRBV5-6	TGTGCCAGCAGGGACAGGATAGTCACAGATACGCAGTATTTT	CASRDRIVTDTQYF
.	TRBJ2-4	TRBD1	TRBV2	TGTGCCAGCAGCGCGCCCGGACAGGGGGTTGAGTGGAAGTACTTC	CASSAPGQGVEWKYF
few	TRBJ2-3	.	TRBV5-1	TGCGCCAGCAGCTTGGGACTGTCTGCAGATACGCAGTATTTT	CASSLGLSADTQYF
.	TRBJ2-7	TRBD1	TRBV7-8	TGTGCCAGCAGCCCTACAGGGGGACGAGGGGCCTACGAGCAGTACTTC	CASSPTGGRGAYEQYF
few	TRBJ2-5	TRBD1	TRBV29-1	TGCAGCGTGGCCCAGGGACAGTTCCAAGAGACCCAGTACTTC	CSVAQGQFQETQYF
.	TRBJ1-1	.	TRBV30	TGTGCCTGGAGCGAGCGGATGAACACTGAAGCTTTCTTT	CAWSERMNTEAFF
.	TRBJ1-2	.	TRBV3-1	TGTGCCAGCAGCCAAGTTGGAACCGGGACGGCCTATGGCTACACCTTC	CASSQVGTGTAYGYTF
.	TRBJ1-3	.	TRBV6-6	TGTGCCAGCAGTTATCTCGGGGGGAGGGCTGGAAACACCATATATTTT	CASSYLGGRAGNTIYF
.	TRBJ1-6	.	TRBV27	TGTGCCAGCAGTTTGGGCGGGGGATATAATTCACCCCTCCACTTT	CASSLGGGYNSPLHF
once	TRBJ1-1	.	TRBV25-1	TGTGCCAGCAGTGAATTAATTGAAGCTTTCTTT	CASSELIEAFF